The clone carrying this T cell receptor (beta chain) was observed a few times. The data stem from a study of blood T cells in healthy people across ages. There were healthy Caucasian individuals from Russia, aged 6 to 90, serving as donors. This CDR3 spans 16 amino acids. From germline, CDR1 is SEHNR and CDR2 FQNEAQ (reference sequence). Primers used in a second PCR of roughly 6 to 11 cycles were a sample-barcoded 5' primer and a J-beta primer mix. A single record per CDR3 protein comes from TCRdb applying MiXCR to the 5' RACE reads. The profile covers roughly 1,500,000 distinct CDR3 sequences, with roughly 32% appearing a single time and around 11% taken by the ten largest.

This clonotype originated in a woman in her twenties or thirties in good health. Sequencing was performed on blood. The chain joins TRBV7-9 to TRBJ2-7; D is ambiguous. The DNA matches TRBJ2-5 better at its end, which makes the J call doubtful. The chain's CDR3 is CASSLFRVPGGETQYF. For the CDR3, the DNA is TGTGCCAGCAGCTTGTTCCGGGTCCCCGGTGGGGAGACCCAGTACTTC.